This T cell receptor (beta chain) was found in a study of a mutant IDH1 vaccine in newly diagnosed glioma. Study-level information: Former treatment meant radiotherapy, temozolomide, or both; the majority had gotten both. Visits V12 and V13 fell at weeks 35 and 47, respectively. General study results and limits: Vaccination induced immune responses in approximately 94% of patients.

Assay used: immunoSEQ multiplex PCR; TCRdb lists only in-frame clones, some missing. The top ten hold 9% to 15% of the sample, which has tens of thousands of clones, 75% to 85% seen once. As regards this clone: Its antigen remains unidentified.

The sample's time point: week 35, safety follow-up. Each dose of the vaccine consisted of 300 ug of mutant IDH1 20-mer peptide, with topical imiquimod. Germline V gene data show CDR1 as SQVTM and CDR2 as ANQGSEA. V dropped 1 base and J dropped 3; count of bases not matched to a gene: 8. This CDR3 region has 17 residues. The source of this sequence is a man aged 35-49 years with glioma. The specimen comprised PBMCs, sampled from a glioma patient whose treatment included an IDH1 peptide vaccine. The V call is TRBV29-1, the J call TRBJ2-1; 11 positions agree with TRBD2. The CDR3: CSVEGIRLAGIYNEQFF. In nucleotides, the CDR3 is TGCAGCGTTGAAGGGATTAGACTAGCGGGGATCTACAATGAGCAGTTCTTC.